The 27 T cell receptor beta chains below were found in one sample sequenced in a study of OX40 agonist ivuxolimab in advanced cancers. The library was produced with the immunoSEQ multiplex PCR assay. TCRdb limited this immuneACCESS table to in-frame rearrangements with V and J called. A share of clones is missing; checked studies link under half to unresolved V genes, and the rest is unexplained. This sample comprises about 62,000 clones, more than 65% of them detected only once. Together, the top ten hold about 5.1% of the sample. The material was CD4+ or CD8+ T cells sorted from blood, obtained in a trial of the OX40 agonist ivuxolimab. The origin of the receptors is an adult with an advanced solid tumor such as melanoma, head and neck, liver or kidney cancer.

The chain couples TRBV9 to TRBJ1-4, with D unclear. This CDR3 has 12 residues. The V and J ends lost 0 bases and 10 bases respectively, with 7 bases between them. Germline V gene sequence: CDR1 SGDLS, CDR2 YYNGEE. The CDR3 sequence is CASSVGGGKLFF. The CDR3 DNA reads TGTGCCAGCAGCGTAGGAGGTGGAAAACTGTTTTTT. The full variable domain, completed using reference TRBV9 and TRBJ1-4, is DSGVTQTPKHLITATGQRVTLRCSPRSGDLSVYWYQQSLDQGLQFLIQYYNGEERAKGNILERFSAQQFPDLHSELNLSSLELGDSALYFCASSVGGGKLFFGSGTQLSVL.

This chain joins TRBV7-9 and TRBJ1-1, with D possibly TRBD1 on 6 matching bases. The V end was cut by 0 bases, the J end by 10 bases, with 21 bases between. Germline CDR1 is SEHNR and CDR2 is FQNEAQ (reference sequence). The CDR3 runs to 16 residues. For the CDR3, the DNA is TGTGCCAGCAGCTTAGCGGGGGCTCAAACCAAGATAGGAGCTTTCTTT. It translates to CASSLAGAQTKIGAFF.

This clone was detected only once. The chain links TRBV6-6 to TRBJ1-1, with 8 positions matching TRBD1. V dropped 5 bases and J dropped 3; count of bases not matched to a gene: 2. The CDR3 loop spans 13 amino acids. The germline CDR1 and CDR2 sequences are MNHNY and SVGAGI (reference sequence). The CDR3, as DNA: TGTGCCAGCAGTCGACAGGGGTACACTGAAGCTTTCTTT. Its protein is CASSRQGYTEAFF.

The gene calls are TRBV27 and TRBJ1-2; 10 bases fit TRBD1. The length of the CDR3 is 17 residues. CDR1 MNHEY and CDR2 SMNVEV come from the germline V gene (reference sequence). V lost 7 bases to trimming and J lost 4 bases; unmatched junction nucleotides: 15. In DNA form, the CDR3 reads TGTGCCAGCACCTCAAGGGGATCCGGGACAGGGGTCTATGGCTACACCTTC. Amino acids: CASTSRGSGTGVYGYTF.

V usage is TRBV18 and J usage is TRBJ1-2, with D tentatively TRBD1 (5 bases). This CDR3 contains 16 residues. Germline CDR1 KGHSH, CDR2 LQKENI. The V gene lost 3 bases and the J gene lost 4 bases, with 18 bases spanning the gap. As DNA, the CDR3 is TGTGCCAGCTCACCCGGTTCGATAGGAGGGGTCTATGGCTACACCTTC. It translates to CASSPGSIGGVYGYTF.

V is TRBV10-3 and J is TRBJ1-2; D is possibly TRBD1 (6 bases). The V gene lost 6 bases and the J gene lost 4 bases, with 21 bases spanning the gap. The CDR3 has 16 amino acids. Looked up from germline, CDR1 is ENHRY and CDR2 is SYGVKD. The CDR3 nucleotides read TGTGCCATCAGAGCCCAAAATCAGGGGAGATTCTATGGCTACACCTTC. Residues: CAIRAQNQGRFYGYTF.

The gene calls are TRBV6-5 and TRBJ2-1; unclear D gene. The CDR3 has 14 amino acids. CDR1 is MNHEY, CDR2 SVGAGI, per germline. The V and J ends lost 2 bases and 6 bases respectively, with 11 bases between them. This CDR3 reads CASSYNPQGNEQFF. In DNA, the CDR3 is TGTGCCAGCAGTTACAACCCCCAAGGCAATGAGCAGTTCTTC.

The chain carries TRBV6-6 and TRBJ2-7, with D perhaps TRBD1 or TRBD2 (5 bases each). The length of the CDR3 is 14 residues. Trimming left V 10 bases short and J 5 bases short, with 21 bases between. From germline, CDR1 is MNHNY and CDR2 SVGAGI (reference sequence). CDR3: CATSGPTGGNEQYV. The CDR3 DNA follows: TGTGCCACCTCAGGGCCCACAGGAGGCAACGAGCAGTACGTC.

The rearrangement uses TRBV18 and TRBJ1-3; D call uncertain. The germline gives CDR1 KGHSH, CDR2 LQKENI. CDR3 size: 15 residues. V was pared by 0 bases and J by 8 bases, with 14 bases between. The CDR3 coding sequence is TGTGCCAGCTCACCACCGCTAGGAAAGGCGGACACCATATATTTT. This codes for CASSPPLGKADTIYF.

The chain joins TRBV4-2 to TRBJ2-3; 7 bases agree with TRBD2. Unmatched junction bases numbered 6, after V lost 0 bases and J lost 6 bases. Germline V gene lookup returns CDR1 LGHNA and CDR2 YNFKEQ. The CDR3 is 15 residues long. The DNA of the CDR3 is TGTGCCAGCAGCCAAGACGGGCGGGAGTCCGATACGCAGTATTTT. This sequence encodes CASSQDGRESDTQYF.

The V and J genes are TRBV28 and TRBJ1-1, with D tentatively TRBD1 (6 bases). CDR3 length: 15 residues. V gave up 8 bases and J gave up 1 base, with 17 bases separating them. Germline CDR1 and CDR2: MDHEN and SYDVKM. The CDR3 region is CASLRGGPSNTEAFF. Written as DNA, the CDR3 is TGTGCCAGCTTGAGAGGGGGTCCCTCGAACACTGAAGCTTTCTTT.

The V gene is TRBV7-3, the J gene TRBJ2-7, with 8 nucleotides matching TRBD1. This CDR3 comprises 14 residues. In germline, CDR1 is SGHTA, CDR2 FQGTGA. Unmatched junction bases numbered 3, after V lost 5 bases and J lost 0 bases. The CDR3, as DNA: TGTGCCAGCAGCATTACAGGGGGCTCCTACGAGCAGTACTTC. It translates to CASSITGGSYEQYF.

The J gene is TRBJ2-2, the V gene TRBV27; no clear D gene. The germline V and J ends were trimmed by 2 bases and 2 bases, with 9 bases remaining between them. The germline V gene encodes CDR1 MNHEY and CDR2 SMNVEV (reference sequence). The CDR3 has 15 amino acids. CDR3 sequence: CASSLAVANTGELFF. In DNA, the CDR3 is TGTGCCAGCAGTTTAGCGGTAGCTAACACCGGGGAGCTGTTTTTT.

This clone was seen more than once but under ten times. J is TRBJ2-7 and V is TRBV28; a possible D gene is TRBD2 (9 bases). The V gene's germline CDR1 is MDHEN and CDR2 SYDVKM. V dropped 6 bases and J dropped 6 bases, with 21 bases sitting between them. CDR3 size: 15 residues. The CDR3 is CASSNRASGTGEQYF. DNA for the CDR3: TGTGCCAGCAGCAATCGGGCTAGCGGGACAGGCGAGCAGTACTTC.

CDR3 amino acids: CAWRRQGGTEAFF. The CDR3 nucleotides read TGTGCCTGGAGACGACAGGGAGGTACTGAAGCTTTCTTT. The V gene is TRBV30, the J gene TRBJ1-1; 7 bases agree with TRBD1. This CDR3 is 13 amino acids long. CDR1 is GTSNPN and CDR2 is SVGIG in the germline V gene (reference sequence). The J segment lost 5 bases and the V segment lost 3 bases, leaving 6 bases of the junction unmatched.

Only a few counts were recorded for this clone. The chain couples TRBV20-1 to TRBJ2-5; D unclear. CDR1 and CDR2 from the germline V gene are DFQATT and SNEGSKA (reference sequence). The CDR3 has 10 amino acids. V gave up 5 bases and J gave up 4 bases, with 5 bases separating them. CDR3 bases: TGCAGTGCTTGGAGAGAGACCCAGTACTTC. This codes for CSAWRETQYF.

The CDR3 loop reads CASSTRQSGQPQHF. DNA for the CDR3: TGTGCCAGTAGTACCCGACAGTCGGGGCAGCCCCAGCATTTT. J is TRBJ1-5 and V is TRBV19, with D possibly matching TRBD1 (5 bases). Trimming took 4 bases from V and 7 from J, leaving 14 bases between them. Germline V CDR1 and CDR2: LNHDA, SQIVND (reference sequence). The CDR3 spans 14 residues.

The chain employs TRBV6-1 and TRBJ2-1; 9 bases fit TRBD2. The CDR3 has 19 amino acids. Trimming took 7 bases from V and 3 from J; bases not matched to a gene: 19. Germline-derived CDR1 and CDR2 are MNHNS and SASEGT. For the CDR3, the DNA is TGTGCCAGCACAGAAGCGGGGTGGGTAGCGGGGGTCCTCTACAATGAGCAGTTCTTC. This codes for CASTEAGWVAGVLYNEQFF.

The chain employs TRBV2 and TRBJ2-7, with D tentatively TRBD1 (6 bases). The V end was cut by 6 bases, the J end by 0 bases, with 9 bases between. The CDR3 sequence is 13 residues long. Germline CDR1 is SNHLY and CDR2 is FYNNEI. CDR3 loop: CASRTGSSYEQYV. In DNA form, the CDR3 reads TGTGCCAGCAGGACAGGTAGCTCCTACGAGCAGTACGTC.

The chain recombines TRBV18 with TRBJ1-1, with no clear D. The CDR3 sequence is 14 residues long. V lost 3 bases to trimming and J lost 2 bases, with 10 bases between them. The germline V gene has CDR1 KGHSH and CDR2 LQKENI. CDR3 nucleotide sequence: TGTGCCAGCTCACCCTCGGGCGCCAACACTGAAGCTTTCTTT. Its translation: CASSPSGANTEAFF.

V gene TRBV28 combines with J gene TRBJ2-2; D perhaps matches TRBD1 (5 bases). There are 12 residues in the CDR3. CDR1 and CDR2 from the germline V gene are MDHEN and SYDVKM. Trimming took off 7 bases at V and 8 bases at J, with 11 bases between the two ends. In DNA form, the CDR3 reads TGTGCCAGCACCCCCAGGGTGGGGGAGCTGTTTTTT. Translated, it gives CASTPRVGELFF.

The chain links TRBV29-1 to TRBJ2-1, with D unresolved. This CDR3 region has 12 residues. Between the trimmed V and J ends, which lost 4 bases and 5 bases, there was a span of 9 bases. Germline V CDR1 and CDR2: SQVTM, ANQGSEA. Written as DNA, the CDR3 is TGCAGCGTTGGCGGCTTCAACAATGAGCAGTTCTTC. Translating gives CSVGGFNNEQFF.

The gene calls are TRBV6-5 and TRBJ1-5; D is ambiguous. V lost 10 bases and J lost 0, with 10 bases in between. CDR1 and CDR2 from the germline V gene are MNHEY and SVGAGI. This CDR3 region has 13 residues. The CDR3 coding sequence is TGTGCCACGGGTGCGGATAGCAATCAGCCCCAGCATTTT. It codes for CATGADSNQPQHF.

The V call is TRBV18, the J call TRBJ1-2; tentative D call: TRBD1 (5 bases). Trimming left V 6 bases short and J 2 bases short, with 10 bases between. The CDR3 runs 13 residues. Germline V lookup: CDR1 KGHSH, CDR2 LQKENI. This CDR3 reads CASSEGPNYGYTF. In DNA form, the CDR3 reads TGTGCCAGCTCGGAGGGACCGAACTATGGCTACACCTTC.

CDR3 in amino acids: CASMTGTMNTEAFF. The CDR3, as DNA: TGTGCCAGCATGACGGGAACCATGAACACTGAAGCTTTCTTT. The rearrangement joins TRBV28 to TRBJ1-1; D uncertain. The germline CDR1 and CDR2 sequences are MDHEN and SYDVKM. Trimming cost V 7 bases and J 0 bases, with 12 bases left between them. This CDR3 contains 14 residues.

This chain connects TRBV20-1 to TRBJ1-2, with D unresolved. V lost 6 bases, J lost 6 bases, and 8 bases lay in between. Germline V gene sequence: CDR1 DFQATT, CDR2 SNEGSKA (reference sequence). There are 10 residues in the CDR3. The CDR3 DNA reads as TGCAGTGCCACAACAAATGGCTACACCTTC. Translated, it gives CSATTNGYTF.

The chain couples TRBV10-2 to TRBJ2-7; TRBD1 is a possible D gene (6 bases). This CDR3 contains 15 residues. V lost 5 bases, J lost 2 bases, and 16 bases lay in between. The germline V gene encodes CDR1 WSHSY and CDR2 SAAADI. CDR3 nucleotide sequence: TGCGCCAGCAGTTTACAACTGGGGGCACCCTACGAGCAGTACGTC. Its protein product is CASSLQLGAPYEQYV.